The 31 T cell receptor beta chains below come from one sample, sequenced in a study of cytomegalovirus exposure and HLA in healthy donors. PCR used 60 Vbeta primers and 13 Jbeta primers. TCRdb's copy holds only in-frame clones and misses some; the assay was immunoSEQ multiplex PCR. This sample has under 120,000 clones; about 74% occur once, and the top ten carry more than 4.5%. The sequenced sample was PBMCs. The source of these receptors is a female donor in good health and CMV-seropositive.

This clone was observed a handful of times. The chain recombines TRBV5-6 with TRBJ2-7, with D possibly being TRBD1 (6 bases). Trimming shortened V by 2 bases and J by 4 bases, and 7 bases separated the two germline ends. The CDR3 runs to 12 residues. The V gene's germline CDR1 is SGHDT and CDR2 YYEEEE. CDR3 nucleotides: TGTGCCAGCAGCTTCGACAGGTACGAGCAGTACTTC. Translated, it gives CASSFDRYEQYF. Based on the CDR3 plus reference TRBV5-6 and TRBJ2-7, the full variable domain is DAGVTQSPTHLIKTRGQQVTLRCSPKSGHDTVSWYQQALGQGPQFIFQYYEEEERQRGNFPDRFSGHQFPNYSSELNVNALLLGDSALYLCASSFDRYEQYFGPGTRLTVT.

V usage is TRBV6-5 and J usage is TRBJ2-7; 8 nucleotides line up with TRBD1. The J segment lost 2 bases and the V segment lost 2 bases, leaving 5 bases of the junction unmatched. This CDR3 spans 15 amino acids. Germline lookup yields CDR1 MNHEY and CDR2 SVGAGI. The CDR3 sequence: CASSYGGTGTYEQYF. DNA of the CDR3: TGTGCCAGCAGTTACGGTGGGACAGGAACCTACGAGCAGTACTTC.

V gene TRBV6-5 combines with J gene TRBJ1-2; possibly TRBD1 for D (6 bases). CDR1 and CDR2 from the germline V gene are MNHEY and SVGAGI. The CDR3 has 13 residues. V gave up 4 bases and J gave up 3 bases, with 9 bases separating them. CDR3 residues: CASSLDRHYGYTF. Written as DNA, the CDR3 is TGTGCCAGCAGTTTGGACAGACACTATGGCTACACCTTC.

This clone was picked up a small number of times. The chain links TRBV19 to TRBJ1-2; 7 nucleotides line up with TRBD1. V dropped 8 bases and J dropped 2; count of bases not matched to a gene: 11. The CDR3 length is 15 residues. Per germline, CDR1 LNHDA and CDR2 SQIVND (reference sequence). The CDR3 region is CASGARTGKNYGYTF. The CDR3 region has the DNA TGTGCCAGTGGGGCCCGGACAGGAAAAAACTATGGCTACACCTTC.

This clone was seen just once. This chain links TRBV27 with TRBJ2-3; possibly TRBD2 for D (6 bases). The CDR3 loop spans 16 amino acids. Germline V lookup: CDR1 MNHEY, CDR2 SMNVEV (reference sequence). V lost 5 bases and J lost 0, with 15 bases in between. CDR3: CASSRFISGSTDTQYF. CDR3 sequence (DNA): TGTGCCAGCAGTCGGTTCATCAGCGGGAGCACAGATACGCAGTATTTT.

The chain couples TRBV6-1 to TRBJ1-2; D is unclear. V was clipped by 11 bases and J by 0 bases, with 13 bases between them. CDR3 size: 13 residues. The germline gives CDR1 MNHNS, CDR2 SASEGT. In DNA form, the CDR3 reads TGTGCCTGCACTCTGACACCTAACTATGGCTACACCTTC. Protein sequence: CACTLTPNYGYTF.

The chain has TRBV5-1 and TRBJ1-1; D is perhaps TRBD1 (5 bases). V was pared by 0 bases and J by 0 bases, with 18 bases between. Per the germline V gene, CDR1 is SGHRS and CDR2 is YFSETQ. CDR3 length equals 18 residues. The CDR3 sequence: CASSLALRGREMNTEAFF. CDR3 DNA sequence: TGCGCCAGCAGCTTGGCCTTGCGGGGGAGGGAAATGAACACTGAAGCTTTCTTT.

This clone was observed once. The CDR3 region is CASSFGQSISPGELFF. DNA for the CDR3: TGTGCCAGCAGCTTCGGACAGTCAATTTCCCCCGGGGAGCTGTTTTTT. The gene calls are TRBV5-4 and TRBJ2-2, with D maybe TRBD1 (6 bases). V dropped 2 bases and J dropped 6 bases, with 17 bases sitting between them. CDR1 and CDR2 (germline): SGHNT, YYREEE (reference sequence). There are 16 residues in the CDR3.

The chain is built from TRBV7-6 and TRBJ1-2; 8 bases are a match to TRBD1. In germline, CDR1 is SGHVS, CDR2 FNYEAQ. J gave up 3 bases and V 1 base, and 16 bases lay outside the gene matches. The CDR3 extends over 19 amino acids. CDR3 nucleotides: TGTGCCAGCAGCTTAGGATTTGCAGGGGGCGGCATTTCGGACTATGGCTACACCTTC. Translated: CASSLGFAGGGISDYGYTF.

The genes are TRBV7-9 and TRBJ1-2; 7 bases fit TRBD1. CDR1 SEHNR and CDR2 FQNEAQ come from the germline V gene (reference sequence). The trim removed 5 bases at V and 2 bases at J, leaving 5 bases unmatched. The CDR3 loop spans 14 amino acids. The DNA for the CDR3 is TGTGCCAGCAGCCCCGGACAGGTGAACTATGGCTACACCTTC. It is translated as CASSPGQVNYGYTF.

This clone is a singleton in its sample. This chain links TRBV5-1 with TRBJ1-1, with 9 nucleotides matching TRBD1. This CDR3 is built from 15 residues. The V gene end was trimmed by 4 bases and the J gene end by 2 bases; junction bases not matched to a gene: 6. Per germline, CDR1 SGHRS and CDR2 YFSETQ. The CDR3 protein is CASSLRQGGNTEAFF. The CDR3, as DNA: TGCGCCAGCAGCCTAAGACAGGGGGGCAACACTGAAGCTTTCTTT.

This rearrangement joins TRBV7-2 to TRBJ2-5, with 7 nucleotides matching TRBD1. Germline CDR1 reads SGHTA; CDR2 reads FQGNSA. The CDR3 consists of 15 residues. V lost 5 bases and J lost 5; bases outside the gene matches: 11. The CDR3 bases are TGTGCCAGCAGCATCGGGACAGCCTCTGGGGAGACCCAGTACTTC. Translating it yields CASSIGTASGETQYF.

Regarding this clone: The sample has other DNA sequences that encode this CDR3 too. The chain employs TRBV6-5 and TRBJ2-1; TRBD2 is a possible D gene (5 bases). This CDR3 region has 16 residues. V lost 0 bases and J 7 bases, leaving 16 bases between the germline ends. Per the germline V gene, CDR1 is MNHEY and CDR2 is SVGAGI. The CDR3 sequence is CASSYSGRGLGNEQFF. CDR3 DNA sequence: TGTGCCAGCAGTTACTCGGGCAGAGGGCTGGGGAATGAGCAGTTCTTC.

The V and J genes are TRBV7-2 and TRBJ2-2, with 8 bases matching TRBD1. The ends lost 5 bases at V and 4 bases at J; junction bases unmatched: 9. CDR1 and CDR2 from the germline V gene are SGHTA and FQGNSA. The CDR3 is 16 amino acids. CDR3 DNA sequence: TGTGCCAGCAGCCACCGAAGACAGGGGCTCACCGGGGAGCTGTTTTTT. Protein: CASSHRRQGLTGELFF.

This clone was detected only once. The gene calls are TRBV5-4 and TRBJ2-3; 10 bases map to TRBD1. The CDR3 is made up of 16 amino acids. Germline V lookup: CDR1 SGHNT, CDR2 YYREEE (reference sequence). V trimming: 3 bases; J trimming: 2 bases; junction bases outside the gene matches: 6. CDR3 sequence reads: CASSWTGTGATDTQYF. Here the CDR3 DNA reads TGTGCCAGCAGCTGGACCGGGACAGGGGCCACAGATACGCAGTATTTT. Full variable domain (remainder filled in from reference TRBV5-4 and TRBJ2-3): ETGVTQSPTHLIKTRGQQVTLRCSSQSGHNTVSWYQQALGQGPQFIFQYYREEENGRGNFPPRFSGLQFPNYSSELNVNALELDDSALYLCASSWTGTGATDTQYFGPGTRLTVL.

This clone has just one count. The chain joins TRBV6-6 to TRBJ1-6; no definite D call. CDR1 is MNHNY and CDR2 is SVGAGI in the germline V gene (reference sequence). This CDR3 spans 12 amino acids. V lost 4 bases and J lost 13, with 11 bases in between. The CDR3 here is CASSFLFSPLHF. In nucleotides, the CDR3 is TGTGCCAGCAGTTTCCTCTTTAGCCCCCTCCACTTT.

The CDR3 nucleotides are TGTGCCAGCATCGGACAGGGTTTTAACACTGAAGCTTTCTTT. Amino acids: CASIGQGFNTEAFF. The chain combines TRBV27 with TRBJ1-1; 8 bases map to TRBD1. Germline loops: CDR1 MNHEY, CDR2 SMNVEV (reference sequence). CDR3 length: 14 amino acids. Trimming cost V 7 bases and J 2 bases; bases outside gene matches: 6.

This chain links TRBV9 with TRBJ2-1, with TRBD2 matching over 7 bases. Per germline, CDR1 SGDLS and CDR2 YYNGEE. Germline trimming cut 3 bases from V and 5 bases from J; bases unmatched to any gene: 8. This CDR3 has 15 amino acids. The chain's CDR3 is CASSEGLVGHNEQFF. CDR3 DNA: TGTGCCAGCAGCGAAGGACTAGTGGGTCACAATGAGCAGTTCTTC.

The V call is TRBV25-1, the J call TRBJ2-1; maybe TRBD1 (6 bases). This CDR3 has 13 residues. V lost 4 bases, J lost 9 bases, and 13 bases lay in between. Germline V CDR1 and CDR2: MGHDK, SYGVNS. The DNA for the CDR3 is TGTGCCAGCAGTGGGCAGGGGCGAGGTGAGCAGTTCTTC. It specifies CASSGQGRGEQFF.

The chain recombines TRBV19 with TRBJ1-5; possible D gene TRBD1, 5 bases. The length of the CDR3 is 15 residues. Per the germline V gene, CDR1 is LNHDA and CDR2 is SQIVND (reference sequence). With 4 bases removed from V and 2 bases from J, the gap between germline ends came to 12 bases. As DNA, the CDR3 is TGTGCCAGTAGTAGAGGGGAGGGTGGCAATCAGCCCCAGCATTTT. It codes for CASSRGEGGNQPQHF. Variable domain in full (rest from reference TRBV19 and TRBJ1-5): DGGITQSPKYLFRKEGQNVTLSCEQNLNHDAMYWYRQDPGQGLRLIYYSQIVNDFQKGDIAEGYSVSREKKESFPLTVTSAQKNPTAFYLCASSRGEGGNQPQHFGDGTRLSIL.

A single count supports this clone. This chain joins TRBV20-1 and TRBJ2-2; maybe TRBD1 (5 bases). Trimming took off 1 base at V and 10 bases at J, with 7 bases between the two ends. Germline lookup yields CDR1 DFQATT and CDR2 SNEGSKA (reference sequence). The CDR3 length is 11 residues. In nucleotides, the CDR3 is TGCAGTGCTAGAGTAGGGGAGGAGCTGTTTTTT. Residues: CSARVGEELFF.

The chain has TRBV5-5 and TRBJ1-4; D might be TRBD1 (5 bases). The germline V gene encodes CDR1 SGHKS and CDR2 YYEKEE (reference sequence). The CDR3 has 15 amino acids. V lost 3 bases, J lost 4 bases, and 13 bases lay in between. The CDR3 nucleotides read TGTGCCAGCAGCTGGGGGGTCGGAGGTAATGAAAAACTGTTTTTT. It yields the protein CASSWGVGGNEKLFF.

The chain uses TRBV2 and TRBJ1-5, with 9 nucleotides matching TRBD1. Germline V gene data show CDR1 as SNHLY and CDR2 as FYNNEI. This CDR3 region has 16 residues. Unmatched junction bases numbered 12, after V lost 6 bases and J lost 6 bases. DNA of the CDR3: TGTGCCAGCAGCCTCACCGGGGACAGGGTGGGTCAGCCCCAGCATTTT. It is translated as CASSLTGDRVGQPQHF.

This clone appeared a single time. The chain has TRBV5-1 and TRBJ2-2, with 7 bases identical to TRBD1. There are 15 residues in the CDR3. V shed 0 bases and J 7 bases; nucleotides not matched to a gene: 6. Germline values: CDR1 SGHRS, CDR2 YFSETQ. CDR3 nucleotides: TGCGCCAGCAGCTTGGGACAGGGTGTCGGCGGGGAGCTGTTTTTT. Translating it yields CASSLGQGVGGELFF.

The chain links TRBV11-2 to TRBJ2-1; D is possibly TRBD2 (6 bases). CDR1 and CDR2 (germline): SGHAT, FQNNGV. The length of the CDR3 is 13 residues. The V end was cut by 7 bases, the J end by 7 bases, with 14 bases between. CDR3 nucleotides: TGTGCCAGCAACCGAGCGGGCGGTAATGAGCAGTTCTTC. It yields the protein CASNRAGGNEQFF.

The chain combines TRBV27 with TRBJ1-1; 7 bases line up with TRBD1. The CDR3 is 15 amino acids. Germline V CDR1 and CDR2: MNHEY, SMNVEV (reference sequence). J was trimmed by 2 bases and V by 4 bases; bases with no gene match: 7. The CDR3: CASSWGQFGNTEAFF. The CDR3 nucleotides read TGTGCCAGCAGTTGGGGACAGTTTGGCAACACTGAAGCTTTCTTT.

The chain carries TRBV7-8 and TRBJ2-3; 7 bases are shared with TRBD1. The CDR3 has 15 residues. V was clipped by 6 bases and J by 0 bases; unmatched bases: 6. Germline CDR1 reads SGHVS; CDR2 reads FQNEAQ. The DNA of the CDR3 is TGTGCCAGCAGTCCGACAGGGTCAAGCACAGATACGCAGTATTTT. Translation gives CASSPTGSSTDTQYF.

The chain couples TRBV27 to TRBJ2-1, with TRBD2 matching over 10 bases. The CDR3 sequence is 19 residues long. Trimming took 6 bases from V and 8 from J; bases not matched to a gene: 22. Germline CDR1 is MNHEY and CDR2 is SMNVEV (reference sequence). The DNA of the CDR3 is TGTGCCAGCAGCTACCAAAAAAGCACGAAGCGGGGGGGACCTGATGAGCAGTTCTTC. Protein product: CASSYQKSTKRGGPDEQFF.

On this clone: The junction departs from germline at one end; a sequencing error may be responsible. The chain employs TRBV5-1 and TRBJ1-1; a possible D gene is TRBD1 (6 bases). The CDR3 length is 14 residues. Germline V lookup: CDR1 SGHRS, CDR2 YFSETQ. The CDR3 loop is CVSSSMGQNTEAFF. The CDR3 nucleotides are TGCGTCAGCAGCTCGATGGGACAGAACACTGAAGCTTTCTTT.

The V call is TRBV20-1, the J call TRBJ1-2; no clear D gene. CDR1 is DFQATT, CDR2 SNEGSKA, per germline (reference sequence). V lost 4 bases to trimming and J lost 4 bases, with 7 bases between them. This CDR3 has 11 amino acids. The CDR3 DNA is TGCAGTGCTAAAGACCTCTATGGCTACACCTTC. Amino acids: CSAKDLYGYTF.

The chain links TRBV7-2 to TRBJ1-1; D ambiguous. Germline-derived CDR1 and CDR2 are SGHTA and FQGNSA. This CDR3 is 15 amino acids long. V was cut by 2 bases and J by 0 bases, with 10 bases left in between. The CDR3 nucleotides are TGTGCCAGCAGCTTAATGAGGAACATGAACACTGAAGCTTTCTTT. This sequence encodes CASSLMRNMNTEAFF. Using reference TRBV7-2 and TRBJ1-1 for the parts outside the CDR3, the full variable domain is GAGVSQSPSNKVTEKGKDVELRCDPISGHTALYWYRQSLGQGLEFLIYFQGNSAPDKSGLPSDRFSAERTGGSVSTLTIQRTQQEDSAVYLCASSLMRNMNTEAFFGQGTRLTVV.